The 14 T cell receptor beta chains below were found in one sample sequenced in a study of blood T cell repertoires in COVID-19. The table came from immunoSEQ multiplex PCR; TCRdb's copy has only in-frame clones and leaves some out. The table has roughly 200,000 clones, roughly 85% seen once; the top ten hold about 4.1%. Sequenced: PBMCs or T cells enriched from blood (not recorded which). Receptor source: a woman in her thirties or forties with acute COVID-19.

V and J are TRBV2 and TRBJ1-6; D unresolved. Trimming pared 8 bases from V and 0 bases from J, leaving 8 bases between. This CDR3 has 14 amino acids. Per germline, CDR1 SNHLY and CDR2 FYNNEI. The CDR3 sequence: CASFPFSYNSPLHF. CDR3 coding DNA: TGTGCCAGCTTTCCTTTCTCCTATAATTCACCCCTCCACTTT.

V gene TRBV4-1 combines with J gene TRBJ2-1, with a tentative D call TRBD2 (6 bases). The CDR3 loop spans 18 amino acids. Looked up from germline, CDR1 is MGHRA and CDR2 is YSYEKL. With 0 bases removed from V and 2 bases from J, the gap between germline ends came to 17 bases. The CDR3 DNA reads TGCGCCAGCAGCCAAGAAGGAAAGGCGGGATTCCCCTACAATGAGCAGTTCTTC. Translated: CASSQEGKAGFPYNEQFF.

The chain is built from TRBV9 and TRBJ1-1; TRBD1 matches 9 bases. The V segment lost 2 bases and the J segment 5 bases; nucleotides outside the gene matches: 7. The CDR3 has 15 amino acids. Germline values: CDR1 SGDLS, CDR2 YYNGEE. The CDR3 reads CASSVRPGTGTEAFF. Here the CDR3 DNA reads TGTGCCAGCAGCGTCCGACCCGGGACAGGGACTGAAGCTTTCTTT.

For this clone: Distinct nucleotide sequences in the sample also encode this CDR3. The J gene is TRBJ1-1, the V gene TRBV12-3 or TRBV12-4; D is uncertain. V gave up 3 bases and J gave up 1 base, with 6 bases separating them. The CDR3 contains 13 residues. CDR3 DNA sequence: TGTGCCAGCAGTTTTGGCCAGAACACTGAAGCTTTCTTT. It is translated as CASSFGQNTEAFF.

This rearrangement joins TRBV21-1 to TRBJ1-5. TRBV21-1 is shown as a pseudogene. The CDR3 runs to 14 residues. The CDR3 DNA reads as TGTGCCAGCAGCACCAGACTGGGCAATCAGCCCCAGCATTTT. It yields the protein CASSTRLGNQPQHF.

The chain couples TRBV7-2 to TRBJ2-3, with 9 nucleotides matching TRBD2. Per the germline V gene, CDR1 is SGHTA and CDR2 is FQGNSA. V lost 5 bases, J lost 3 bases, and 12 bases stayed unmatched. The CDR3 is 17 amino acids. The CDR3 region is CASSRLRGGRGTDTQYF. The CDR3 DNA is TGTGCCAGCAGCCGCCTGCGGGGCGGGAGGGGGACAGATACGCAGTATTTT.

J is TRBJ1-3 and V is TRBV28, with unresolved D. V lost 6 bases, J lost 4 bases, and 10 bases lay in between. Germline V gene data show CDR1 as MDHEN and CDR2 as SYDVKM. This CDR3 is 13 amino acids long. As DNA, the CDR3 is TGTGCCAGCAGCGACACCTTCGGAAACACCATATATTTT. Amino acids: CASSDTFGNTIYF.

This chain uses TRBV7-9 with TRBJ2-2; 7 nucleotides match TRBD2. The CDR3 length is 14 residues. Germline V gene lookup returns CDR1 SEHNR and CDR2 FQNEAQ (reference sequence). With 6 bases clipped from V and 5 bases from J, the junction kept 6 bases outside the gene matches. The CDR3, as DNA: TGTGCCAGCAGTCCGGGACTACTTACCGGGGAGCTGTTTTTT. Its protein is CASSPGLLTGELFF.

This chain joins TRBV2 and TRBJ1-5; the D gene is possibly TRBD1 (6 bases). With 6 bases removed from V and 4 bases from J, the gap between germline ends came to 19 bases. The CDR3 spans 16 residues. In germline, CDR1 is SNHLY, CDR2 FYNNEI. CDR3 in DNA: TGTGCCAGCAGGGGTGGGGACAACACGGGGAATCAGCCCCAGCATTTT. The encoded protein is CASRGGDNTGNQPQHF.

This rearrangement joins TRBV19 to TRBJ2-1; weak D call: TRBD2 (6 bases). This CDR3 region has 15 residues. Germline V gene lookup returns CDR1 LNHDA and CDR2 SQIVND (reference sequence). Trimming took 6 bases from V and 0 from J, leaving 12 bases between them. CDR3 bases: TGTGCCAGTAGAGGGACTTGGGGCTCCTACAATGAGCAGTTCTTC. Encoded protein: CASRGTWGSYNEQFF. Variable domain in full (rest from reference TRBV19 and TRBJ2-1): DGGITQSPKYLFRKEGQNVTLSCEQNLNHDAMYWYRQDPGQGLRLIYYSQIVNDFQKGDIAEGYSVSREKKESFPLTVTSAQKNPTAFYLCASRGTWGSYNEQFFGPGTRLTVL.

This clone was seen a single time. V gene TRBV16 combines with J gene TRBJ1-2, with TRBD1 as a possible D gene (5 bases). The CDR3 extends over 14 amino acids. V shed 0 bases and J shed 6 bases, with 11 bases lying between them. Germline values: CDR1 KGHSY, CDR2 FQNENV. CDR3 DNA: TGTGCCAGCAGCCAATCGATCTCAGGGAATGGCTACACCTTC. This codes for CASSQSISGNGYTF.

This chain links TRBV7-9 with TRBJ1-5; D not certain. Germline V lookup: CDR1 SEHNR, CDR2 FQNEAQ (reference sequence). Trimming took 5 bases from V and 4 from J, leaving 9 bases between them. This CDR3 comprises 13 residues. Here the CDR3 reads CASSLDGNQPQHF. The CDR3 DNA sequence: TGTGCCAGCAGCCTCGACGGGAATCAGCCCCAGCATTTT.

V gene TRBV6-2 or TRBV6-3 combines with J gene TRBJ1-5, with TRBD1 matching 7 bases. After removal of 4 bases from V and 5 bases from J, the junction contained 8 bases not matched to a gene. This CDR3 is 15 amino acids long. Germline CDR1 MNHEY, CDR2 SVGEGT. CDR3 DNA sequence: TGTGCCAGCAGTTTACGACAGGGACAGCATCAGCCCCAGCATTTT. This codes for CASSLRQGQHQPQHF.

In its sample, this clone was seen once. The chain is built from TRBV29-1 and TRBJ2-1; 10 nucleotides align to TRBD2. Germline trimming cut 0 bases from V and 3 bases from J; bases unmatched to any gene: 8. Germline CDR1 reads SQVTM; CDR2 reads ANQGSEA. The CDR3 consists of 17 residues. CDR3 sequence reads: CSVEDPSSGRHYNEQFF. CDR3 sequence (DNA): TGCAGCGTTGAAGATCCGTCTAGCGGGAGACACTACAATGAGCAGTTCTTC.